This TCR beta chain was obtained from a study of T cell changes during pregnancy in multiple sclerosis. Generated by immunoSEQ multiplex PCR, the TCRdb table keeps only in-frame clones and is missing some. The table records approximately 70,000 clones, around 90% of them present only once. CDR1 and CDR2 from the germline V gene are MNHEY and SMNVEV (reference sequence). Trimming removed 5 bases from V and 3 bases from J, with 19 bases in between. The CDR3 runs 16 residues. This clonotype was sampled from a female donor in good health, enrolled as a control in a pregnancy study. The V gene is TRBV27, the J gene TRBJ1-1, with D maybe TRBD1 (6 bases). The material was peripheral blood, obtained in the second trimester of pregnancy. CDR3 in amino acids: CASSTLGATGDTEAFF. The DNA for the CDR3 is TGTGCCAGCAGTACCCTGGGGGCGACAGGAGACACTGAAGCTTTCTTT.